The 16 T cell receptor beta chains presented below share a single source sample, sequenced in a study of T-cell memory formation after mild COVID-19 (dated by TCRdb to about 2021). Libraries were constructed by 5' RACE. TCRdb shows the sequencer as Illumina NovaSeq 6000. TCRdb applied fastp at Q25 and MiXCR to the public reads, then kept only in-frame beta chains. Rows with a matching CDR3 protein are joined into one entry that keeps the most common DNA and genes. This sample has around 320,000 distinct CDR3 sequences in its table, and roughly an eighth of those were observed once. The ten most abundant clones make up roughly a fifth of the sample. The sample comprised PBMCs or a T cell subset sorted from them (not recorded which). Receptors originate from a man younger than 30 who had mild COVID-19 (a few samples of this study predate the infection). The sample titles of this study are shuffled in the database, so cell type and time point are left out; the donor was told from shared clones.

This clonotype showed up just a few times. V and J are TRBV10-3 and TRBJ2-3, with 10 positions matching TRBD2. The germline CDR1 and CDR2 sequences are ENHRY and SYGVKD. The CDR3 contains 16 residues. J lost 7 bases, V lost 1 base, and 8 bases had no gene match. As DNA, the CDR3 is TGTGCCATCAGTGAGTATGAGGCTAGCGGGGGATATACGCAGTATTTT. Its protein product is CAISEYEASGGYTQYF.

This clonotype showed up just a few times. CDR3: CASSPLTGTATEKLFF. CDR3 DNA sequence: TGCGCCAGCAGCCCGCTTACCGGGACAGCCACTGAAAAACTGTTTTTT. This rearrangement joins TRBV4-3 to TRBJ1-4; 7 bases line up with TRBD1. V shed 4 bases, J shed 7 bases, and the junction held 12 bases outside the gene matches. Germline V gene data show CDR1 as LGHNA and CDR2 as YSLEER. This CDR3 has 16 amino acids.

The V gene is TRBV7-9, the J gene TRBJ1-2; D call uncertain. The CDR3 consists of 14 residues. The ends were cut back, 5 bases at V and 2 bases at J, with 12 bases in the middle. Per the germline V gene, CDR1 is SEHNR and CDR2 is FQNEAQ (reference sequence). The CDR3 nucleotides read TGTGCCAGCAGCCCACTACGGGTGAACTATGGCTACACCTTC. It is translated as CASSPLRVNYGYTF.

The chain couples TRBV5-1 to TRBJ2-5; D is perhaps TRBD2 (6 bases). CDR1 and CDR2 from the germline V gene are SGHRS and YFSETQ. This CDR3 is 15 amino acids long. Trimming took 0 bases from V and 7 from J, leaving 16 bases between them. The CDR3 region is CASSLDKGPGGTQYF. As DNA, the CDR3 is TGCGCCAGCAGCTTGGACAAGGGTCCCGGGGGGACCCAGTACTTC.

In its sample, this clonotype was seen many times. V and J are TRBV5-1 and TRBJ2-1; 8 nucleotides agree with TRBD2. J gave up 6 bases and V 4 bases, and 6 bases lay outside the gene matches. Germline CDR1 and CDR2: SGHRS and YFSETQ. This CDR3 has 14 amino acids. The CDR3 protein is CASSAPGLVNEQFF. Written as DNA, the CDR3 is TGCGCCAGCAGCGCACCGGGACTAGTCAATGAGCAGTTCTTC.

This sequence joins TRBV4-2 and TRBJ2-2; D gene unclear. Germline V CDR1 and CDR2: LGHNA, YNFKEQ. The CDR3 extends over 16 amino acids. The V gene lost 0 bases and the J gene lost 3 bases, with 11 bases spanning the gap. CDR3 nucleotides: TGTGCCAGCAGCCAAGAGCGGAACCTTTACACCGGGGAGCTGTTTTTT. It is translated as CASSQERNLYTGELFF.

The genes are TRBV7-9 and TRBJ1-1; D might be TRBD1 (6 bases). V was clipped by 5 bases and J by 8 bases, with 12 bases between them. The CDR3 is 12 residues long. Per the germline V gene, CDR1 is SEHNR and CDR2 is FQNEAQ (reference sequence). CDR3 in DNA: TGTGCCAGCAGCCCCGGGGGGCCAGAAGCTTTCTTT. It encodes CASSPGGPEAFF.

The chain combines TRBV5-6 with TRBJ2-7; no firm D call. The CDR3 runs 13 residues. Germline values: CDR1 SGHDT, CDR2 YYEEEE. Trimming cost V 6 bases and J 8 bases, with 18 bases left between them. CDR3 in amino acids: CASISWSGTQQYF. The CDR3 DNA reads TGTGCCAGCATCTCCTGGTCGGGCACCCAGCAGTACTTC.

At least ten counts were recorded for this clonotype. This chain joins TRBV4-1 and TRBJ2-5; tentatively, D is TRBD1 (6 bases). Germline V lookup: CDR1 MGHRA, CDR2 YSYEKL. V lost 1 base and J 5 bases, leaving 11 bases between the germline ends. This CDR3 is 14 amino acids long. The CDR3 loop reads CASSQVAGVETQYF. For the CDR3, the DNA is TGCGCCAGCAGCCAAGTCGCAGGGGTGGAGACCCAGTACTTC.

In its sample, this clonotype was seen a few times. V is TRBV9 and J is TRBJ1-6, with D possibly being TRBD1 (5 bases). This CDR3 is built from 15 residues. Trimming left V 4 bases short and J 8 bases short, with 16 bases between. Germline V lookup: CDR1 SGDLS, CDR2 YYNGEE. CDR3 region: CASSTRGLGDSPLHF. Written as DNA, the CDR3 is TGTGCCAGCAGCACCCGGGGCCTCGGGGATTCACCCCTCCACTTT.

This clonotype was observed a few times. The chain recombines TRBV7-3 with TRBJ2-6; 12 bases align to TRBD2. The germline gives CDR1 SGHTA, CDR2 FQGTGA. J lost 0 bases, V lost 5 bases, and 5 bases had no gene match. CDR3 size: 18 residues. The DNA for the CDR3 is TGTGCCAGCAGCCTACAGACTAGCGGGGGCTCTGGGGCCAACGTCCTGACTTTC. Its translation is CASSLQTSGGSGANVLTF.

The rearrangement links TRBV28 to TRBJ1-1, with a possible D match to TRBD1 (5 bases). Germline V gene lookup returns CDR1 MDHEN and CDR2 SYDVKM. This CDR3 region has 17 residues. V was cut by 2 bases and J by 3 bases, with 19 bases left in between. CDR3 loop: CASSLLTPGRGDTEAFF. For the CDR3, the DNA is TGTGCCAGCAGTTTACTTACCCCGGGGAGGGGAGACACTGAAGCTTTCTTT.

This clonotype occurred a few times. This chain connects TRBV20-1 to TRBJ1-3; the D gene is possibly TRBD1 (6 bases). In germline, CDR1 is DFQATT, CDR2 SNEGSKA (reference sequence). Trimming took off 1 base at V and 0 bases at J, with 10 bases between the two ends. The CDR3 sequence is 15 residues long. CDR3 sequence (DNA): TGCAGTGCTAGAGTTAGGGGGGTCTCTGGAAACACCATATATTTT. Its translation: CSARVRGVSGNTIYF.

At least ten counts were recorded for this clonotype. The rearrangement uses TRBV4-1 and TRBJ1-2; D possibly corresponds to TRBD1 (5 bases). V lost 6 bases and J lost 7, with 15 bases in between. CDR1 MGHRA and CDR2 YSYEKL come from the germline V gene. The CDR3 runs to 13 residues. The CDR3 here is CASRHDRSSGYTF. The CDR3 DNA follows: TGCGCCAGCAGGCACGACAGATCCAGTGGCTACACCTTC.

This clonotype has at least ten counts. The genes are TRBV7-2 and TRBJ2-4; D possibly matches TRBD1 or TRBD2 (5 bases each). The CDR3 has 15 residues. V was clipped by 2 bases and J by 8 bases, with 16 bases between them. Germline V gene sequence: CDR1 SGHTA, CDR2 FQGNSA. CDR3 residues: CASSLMGSEGDIQYF. CDR3 DNA: TGTGCCAGCAGCTTAATGGGGAGCGAAGGGGACATTCAGTACTTC.

J is TRBJ2-5 and V is TRBV13; 8 bases line up with TRBD2. V was pared by 5 bases and J by 3 bases, with 8 bases of the junction left unmatched. The CDR3 covers 15 residues. Per germline, CDR1 PRHDT and CDR2 FYEKMQ (reference sequence). The CDR3 region is CASSPLGAGEETQYF. CDR3 DNA sequence: TGTGCCAGCAGCCCACTCGGAGCGGGAGAAGAGACCCAGTACTTC. The full variable domain, in which reference TRBV13 and TRBJ2-5 provide the parts outside the CDR3, is AAGVIQSPRHLIKEKRETATLKCYPIPRHDTVYWYQQGPGQDPQFLISFYEKMQSDKGSIPDRFSAQQFSDYHSELNMSSLELGDSALYFCASSPLGAGEETQYFGPGTRLLVL.